Detailed here is one T cell receptor (beta chain). This CDR3 is built from 15 residues. Trimming took off 7 bases at V and 1 base at J, with 16 bases between the two ends. The data were taken from a study of CD8 T cells in Susac syndrome. TCR beta was sequenced from blood CD8+ and CD4+ T cells. The patients who served as multiple sclerosis controls were treatment-naive and had stable or active relapsing-remitting disease that fulfilled the revised McDonald criteria. TEMRA cells were FACS-enriched, while CD8+ and CD4+ T cells were negatively isolated. An amount of RNA that ranged from 0.5 to 1 ug was reverse transcribed with random hexamers. TCR beta CDR3 was amplified by immunoSEQ covering 54 Vbeta and 13 Jbeta. A single record per CDR3 protein comes from TCRdb applying MiXCR to the immunoSEQ multiplex PCR reads. The sample contains 100,000 to 150,000 distinct CDR3 sequences, more than 85% of which appear only once.

The sample comprised CD4+ T cells from PBMCs. The chain joins TRBV12-3 or TRBV12-4 to TRBJ1-1; tentative D call: TRBD1 (5 bases). This sequence was found in a human donor with multiple sclerosis. The CDR3 protein is CASTTPQGSNTEAFF. The CDR3 DNA sequence: TGTGCCAGCACCACACCCCAGGGTTCGAACACTGAAGCTTTCTTT.